The source of this TCR beta chain is a study of CD8 T cells in ankylosing spondylitis. Findings and limits, study-wide: Earlier studies detected some motif variants in reactive arthritis synovial fluid and blood.

This clonotype was seen a handful of times. The target antigen is unknown. Germline V CDR1 and CDR2: MNHEY, SVGEGT. The CDR3 covers 14 residues. Trimming left V 5 bases short and J 4 bases short, with 12 bases between. Making use of molecular barcodes, quantitative 5'-RACE generated TCR beta libraries. TCRdb analysed the 5' RACE reads with MiXCR anew, one entry per CDR3 protein. The sample consists of roughly 230,000 distinct CDR3 sequences, 7.5% to 9.5% of them appearing once. Input material: blood, either unsorted or a sorted T cell fraction (not recorded which). The TCR was taken from a female donor with ankylosing spondylitis or in good health (not recorded which). V usage is TRBV6-2 or TRBV6-3 and J usage is TRBJ2-1; D gene unclear. CDR3 sequence reads: CASSLNGGYNEQFF. The CDR3 nucleotides read TGTGCCAGCAGTCTCAACGGCGGTTACAATGAGCAGTTCTTC.